One T cell receptor beta chain is described in this entry. As yet, its antigen is unknown. Data came from immunoSEQ multiplex PCR; TCRdb stores just in-frame clones and leaves some out. The table records approximately 220,000 clones, over 80% of them present only once. These data belong to a study of cytomegalovirus exposure and HLA in healthy donors. Study results and caveats: Among TCR beta chains, those listed as cytomegalovirus-associated numbered roughly 150. Under in vitro conditions, three CMV-associated chains were confirmed as specific for CMV antigens.

Germline CDR1 is SGHAT and CDR2 is FQNNGV. There are 17 residues in the CDR3. The germline V and J ends were trimmed by 4 bases and 3 bases, with 21 bases remaining between them. Specimen: PBMCs. The chain combines TRBV11-2 with TRBJ1-2; no firm D call. This TCR was recovered from a woman aged 25 to 39 in good health and CMV-seropositive. CDR3 region: CASSSPSMIRRDYGYTF. CDR3 sequence (DNA): TGTGCCAGCAGCTCACCCTCCATGATACGGAGGGACTATGGCTACACCTTC.